These T cell receptor beta chains were read from a single sample in a study of blood T cell repertoires in COVID-19. TCRdb keeps only in-frame clones here, not all; method: immunoSEQ multiplex PCR. The table lists about 75,000 clones, under 80% of them singletons. The sequencing sample was made of peripheral blood. The receptors stem from a human donor with acute or convalescent COVID-19. The donor label of this sample is uncertain. Each CDR3 is given with its conserved first and last residue. D genes are given only for firm matches. Not every row has a clone size; where given, it reads once, few, many or a size class.

-,-,TRBJ1-3,TRBV3-1/TRBV3-2,TGTGCCAGCAGCCACGTTGGAAACACCATATATTTT,CASSHVGNTIYF
-,TRBD2,TRBJ2-1,TRBV5-1,TGCGCCAGCAGCTCTAAAAGCGGGGGGTTAAATGAGCAGTTCTTC,CASSSKSGGLNEQFF
-,TRBD1,TRBJ2-3,TRBV5-8,TGTGCCGCTACCAGGGGGCGGGGCACAGATACGCAGTATTTT,CAATRGRGTDTQYF
-,-,TRBJ1-6,TRBV27,TGTGCCAGCAGTTTCGGGGGGGCGCGACGTTCACCCCTCCACTTT,CASSFGGARRSPLHF
-,TRBD1,TRBJ2-5,TRBV19,TGTGCCAGTAGTAAGGTGACAGGGGGTACGGAGACCCAGTACTTC,CASSKVTGGTETQYF
few,-,TRBJ1-2,TRBV6-5,TGTGCCAGCAGTTACGGGGGGGCCGGCTACACCTTC,CASSYGGAGYTF
-,-,TRBJ2-6,TRBV3-1/TRBV3-2,TGTGCCAGCAGCCAAGTTGGACAGATTAGCTCTGGGGCCAACGTCCTGACTTTC,CASSQVGQISSGANVLTF
-,TRBD1,TRBJ2-2,TRBV7-8,TGTGCCAGCAGCGCCTGGGACAGGGCAAACACCGGGGAGCTGTTTTTT,CASSAWDRANTGELFF
-,TRBD2,TRBJ2-1,TRBV4-3,TGCGCCAGCAGCCAAGGTCTTAGGGCTAGCGGGATGGGCAATGAGCAGTTCTTC,CASSQGLRASGMGNEQFF
-,-,TRBJ2-5,TRBV7-2,TGTGCCAGCAGCTTAGGTAGGAGGAGAGGGAAGGAGACCCAGTACTTC,CASSLGRRRGKETQYF
-,-,TRBJ1-6,TRBV30,TGTGCCTGGACCCCAGGGCATTCACCCCTCCACTTT,CAWTPGHSPLHF
-,-,TRBJ2-3,TRBV28,TGTGCCAGCAGTTTATCCCTCCCGGTTGTTGCAGATACGCAGTATTTT,CASSLSLPVVADTQYF
few,-,TRBJ2-7,TRBV28,TGTGCCAGCAGTTTCGGGCAGGGCCCACTGGGCTACGAGCAGTACTTC,CASSFGQGPLGYEQYF
-,TRBD1,TRBJ1-5,TRBV6-5,TGTGCCATCCCGGGACAGGGGGATAAGCCCCAGCATTTT,CAIPGQGDKPQHF